These T cell receptor beta chains were read from a single sample in a study of CD8 T cells in ankylosing spondylitis. TCRdb processed the 5' RACE reads anew with MiXCR; each CDR3 protein has one entry. The table records about 130,000 distinct CDR3 sequences, about 7% of them present only once. Material for sequencing was blood, either unsorted or a sorted T cell fraction (not recorded which). These receptors all come from a male donor with ankylosing spondylitis or in good health (not recorded which). The CDR3 runs from the conserved cysteine through the conserved F or W. Each record gives: V gene, clone size, J gene, D gene, CDR3 DNA, CDR3 protein. The D gene is left open where the match is weak. Clone size appears in some rows only: once, few, many, or a class for an expanded clone.

>TRBV18|many|TRBJ2-1|TRBD2
TGTGCCAGCTCACCACTTCGCTCTAGCGGGGCAAATGAGCAGTTCTTC
CASSPLRSSGANEQFF
>TRBV20-1|many|TRBJ2-5|-
TGCAGTGCTAATCCATCGGGAACCCAGTACTTC
CSANPSGTQYF
>TRBV7-9|many|TRBJ1-6|TRBD1
TGTGCCAGCAGCCGACAGGGGGCGTGGGATTCACCCCTCCACTTT
CASSRQGAWDSPLHF
>TRBV28|many|TRBJ1-2|-
TGTGCCACGCAGACCGTCTATGGCTACACCTTC
CATQTVYGYTF
>TRBV7-2|many|TRBJ2-3|TRBD2
TGTGCCAGCAGCTTCGGACTAGTCACAGATACGCAGTATTTT
CASSFGLVTDTQYF
>TRBV20-1|many|TRBJ1-5|-
TGCAGTGCTAGAGGTTCCAGGGGAATCAATCAGCCCCAGCATTTT
CSARGSRGINQPQHF
>TRBV5-1|many|TRBJ1-1|TRBD1
TGCGCCAGCAGCTTTCATACAGGGGAGGACACTGAAGCTTTCTTT
CASSFHTGEDTEAFF
>TRBV16|many|TRBJ2-7|TRBD1
TGTGCCAGCAGCCAAAGAAAATGGGCAGGGGGCGATTACGAGCAGTACTTC
CASSQRKWAGGDYEQYF
>TRBV20-1|many|TRBJ2-5|-
TGCAGTGCCAGGAAGCGGTTACAGGAGACCCAGTACTTC
CSARKRLQETQYF
>TRBV3-1|few|TRBJ1-5|-
TGTGCCAGCAGCCACCAAACAGGAAATCAGCCCCAGCATTTT
CASSHQTGNQPQHF
>TRBV29-1|many|TRBJ2-1|-
TGCAGCGTTGGCCAAGGAGTAGGGGTTGAGCAGTTCTTC
CSVGQGVGVEQFF
>TRBV30|-|TRBJ2-2|-
TGTGCCTGCAGCCAAGTCGTCAGGAGGGGGGTTAACACCGGGGAGCTGTTTTTT
CACSQVVRRGVNTGELFF
>TRBV7-2|few|TRBJ1-1|-
TGTGCCAGCAGCGAGGTGGGGGGGCCTACTGAAGCTTTCTTT
CASSEVGGPTEAFF
>TRBV5-5|many|TRBJ1-2|-
TGTGCCAGCAGCTTTAGCGAGGACTATGGCTACACCTTC
CASSFSEDYGYTF
>TRBV27|few|TRBJ1-5|-
TGTGCCAGCAGTTGGTCCAGGACCTATAGCAATCAGCCCCAGCATTTT
CASSWSRTYSNQPQHF
>TRBV12-3/TRBV12-4|many|TRBJ2-3|TRBD2
TGTGCCAGTAAAGCGGGGCAGAGCACAGATACGCAGTATTTT
CASKAGQSTDTQYF
>TRBV5-1|many|TRBJ1-1|TRBD1
TGCGCCAGCAGCTTGACTCTGACAGGGCTGAACACTGAAGCTTTCTTT
CASSLTLTGLNTEAFF
>TRBV7-6|many|TRBJ2-2|-
TGTGCCAGCAGCTTAAACACAGAGAACACCGGGGAGCTGTTTTTT
CASSLNTENTGELFF
>TRBV12-3/TRBV12-4|many|TRBJ2-5|-
TGTGCCAGCAGAAAGGAGGAGACCCAGTACTTC
CASRKEETQYF
>TRBV20-1|many|TRBJ1-2|-
TGCAGTGCCATACCCGAGGCCTTTGGCTACACCTTC
CSAIPEAFGYTF
>TRBV24-1|few|TRBJ2-6|-
TGTGCCACCAGTAGGGACGGCTCTGGGGCCAACGTCCTGACTTTC
CATSRDGSGANVLTF
>TRBV4-2|-|TRBJ2-6|-
TGTGCCAGCAGCCCTGGGGCCAAGGGCGGAAATACCGGGGCCAACGTCCTGACTTTC
CASSPGAKGGNTGANVLTF
>TRBV3-1|many|TRBJ2-7|TRBD1
TGTGCCAGCAGCCAAGATAGGGGGACAGGGAACGAGCAGTACTTC
CASSQDRGTGNEQYF
>TRBV12-3/TRBV12-4|many|TRBJ1-4|TRBD1
TGTGCCAGCAGTCCTAGACAGGGAAAACTGTTTTTT
CASSPRQGKLFF
>TRBV6-2/TRBV6-3|many|TRBJ2-7|TRBD1
TGTGCCAGCAGTTACTCGCCAGGGGGCCACGAGCAGTACTTC
CASSYSPGGHEQYF
>TRBV20-1|many|TRBJ2-5|-
TGCAGTGCTAGAACAGGGACAGAGACCCAGTACTTC
CSARTGTETQYF
>TRBV7-9|many|TRBJ1-1|TRBD1
TGTGCCAGCAGCCCCAATACAGGGGAGGCTTTCTTT
CASSPNTGEAFF
>TRBV20-1|once|TRBJ2-2|-
TGCAGTGCTAGAGATCAGCGCGCCGGGGAGCTGTTTTTT
CSARDQRAGELFF
>TRBV9|many|TRBJ2-7|-
TGTGCCAGCAGCGAAGGCCTCGGAACCGTAGGCTCCTACGAGCAGTACTTC
CASSEGLGTVGSYEQYF
>TRBV20-1|many|TRBJ1-1|-
TGCAGTGCTAGTACAGCCTCTGAAGCTTTCTTT
CSASTASEAFF
>TRBV5-5|many|TRBJ2-5|TRBD2
TGTGCCAGCAGCCTACCGCATACTTCTAGCGGGGAGGGGACCCAGTACTTC
CASSLPHTSSGEGTQYF
>TRBV12-3/TRBV12-4|many|TRBJ1-4|-
TGTGCCAGCAGTCCCTACAGGGATGCGGGAGAAAAACTGTTTTTT
CASSPYRDAGEKLFF
>TRBV5-1|many|TRBJ2-7|-
TGCGCCAGCAGCTTGGCCCCAGGGCCCTACGAGCAGTACTTC
CASSLAPGPYEQYF
>TRBV10-3|many|TRBJ1-2|-
TGTGCCATCAGTGTAAGACAGAATGTTAACTATGGCTACACCTTC
CAISVRQNVNYGYTF
>TRBV2|many|TRBJ2-2|TRBD1
TGTGCCAGCAGTGTACAGGGGGCCTCGGGCACCGGGGAGCTGTTTTTT
CASSVQGASGTGELFF
>TRBV5-1|few|TRBJ1-2|TRBD1
TGCGCCAGCAGCTTGGTCGCAGGGGGCGCGATTGACTATGGCTACACCTTC
CASSLVAGGAIDYGYTF
>TRBV28|many|TRBJ2-7|-
TGTGTCAGTATCTCTGCGGGATCCTACTACGAGCAGTACTTC
CVSISAGSYYEQYF
>TRBV18|many|TRBJ2-7|-
TGTGCCAGCTCTCGGACACGGCCGTACGAGCAGTACTTC
CASSRTRPYEQYF
>TRBV2|many|TRBJ1-2|-
TGTGCCAGCAGTGCTGCAGGGATAGGATATGGCTACACCTTC
CASSAAGIGYGYTF
>TRBV24-1|many|TRBJ2-1|TRBD2
TGTGCCACCAGTGATTTGGGAAGCGGGAGGGCCCCTTACAATGAGCAGTTCTTC
CATSDLGSGRAPYNEQFF
>TRBV10-3|many|TRBJ2-1|-
TGTGCCATCAGTGACCAGGGATATGAGCAGTTCTTC
CAISDQGYEQFF
>TRBV2|many|TRBJ2-7|TRBD1
TGTGCCAGCAGCCGGGACAGGGGGCAATCCTACGAGCAGTACTTC
CASSRDRGQSYEQYF
>TRBV20-1|many|TRBJ2-1|-
TGCAGTGCTATTGAGGGCGCAGGCCCCCCCTACAATGAGCAGTTCTTC
CSAIEGAGPPYNEQFF
>TRBV20-1|many|TRBJ2-1|-
TGCAGTGCTAGAAATCCTGACAATGAGCAGTTCTTC
CSARNPDNEQFF
>TRBV12-3/TRBV12-4|many|TRBJ2-2|-
TGTGCCAGCGTTGTGGGGGGCGCGAACACCGGGGAGCTGTTTTTT
CASVVGGANTGELFF
>TRBV7-9|many|TRBJ1-2|-
TGTGCCAGCAGCTTAGGGGACGGCAGCCACGGCTACACCTTC
CASSLGDGSHGYTF
>TRBV28|many|TRBJ2-1|-
TGTGCCATCACAGACGGGAGCTCCTACAATGAGCAGTTCTTC
CAITDGSSYNEQFF
>TRBV25-1|many|TRBJ2-7|-
TGTGCCAGCAGTGAATCGGGCAGGGGAACTTACGAGCAGTACTTC
CASSESGRGTYEQYF
>TRBV7-8|many|TRBJ1-1|-
TGTGCCAGCAGTCGAGACAGAAACACTGAAGCTTTCTTT
CASSRDRNTEAFF
>TRBV4-2|many|TRBJ2-4|-
TGTGCCAGCAGCCCGTTATTAGGGAGCTACATTCAGTACTTC
CASSPLLGSYIQYF
>TRBV5-5|many|TRBJ1-1|-
TGTGCCAGCAGCCCCCGATTCATTCTCACTGAAGCTTTCTTT
CASSPRFILTEAFF
>TRBV20-1|many|TRBJ1-1|TRBD1
TGCAGTGCTAGAGTGGCGGAACAGGGGGCCACTGAAGCTTTCTTT
CSARVAEQGATEAFF
>TRBV28|many|TRBJ2-5|TRBD2
TGTGCCAGCAGTTTTCTAGCGGGAGGGCTCCAAGAGACCCAGTACTTC
CASSFLAGGLQETQYF
>TRBV7-2|few|TRBJ1-1|TRBD1
TGTGCCAGCAGCTTTCAAGGACAGGGAGGCACTGAAGCTTTCTTT
CASSFQGQGGTEAFF
>TRBV20-1|many|TRBJ2-5|TRBD2
TGCAGTGTAGCTAGCGGGGAGACCCAGTACTTC
CSVASGETQYF
>TRBV7-9|-|TRBJ2-5|TRBD1
TGTGCCAGCAGCGCGCGGGACAGGGGATCAGAGACCCAGTACTTC
CASSARDRGSETQYF
>TRBV9|many|TRBJ1-3|-
TGTGCCAGCAGTCCGGGACGGGAAGGAAACACCATATATTTT
CASSPGREGNTIYF
>TRBV5-1|many|TRBJ2-2|-
TGCGCCAGCAGCTTGTTCGTCACCGGGGAGCTGTTTTTT
CASSLFVTGELFF
>TRBV7-2|many|TRBJ1-1|-
TGTGCCAGCAGCTACCATTTATCTCCCACTGAAGCTTTCTTT
CASSYHLSPTEAFF